These 4 T cell receptor beta chains were all obtained from the same sample, sequenced in a study of T cells after yellow fever vaccination. One entry per CDR3 protein results from TCRdb running MiXCR on the 5' RACE reads. Here the sample spans hundreds of thousands of distinct CDR3 sequences, around a sixth being singletons. The specimen was PBMCs, collected before the yellow fever booster vaccination. The receptors were gathered from a man between 18 and 35 years old who received the YFV17D yellow fever vaccine.

The genes are TRBV20-1 and TRBJ2-7, with TRBD1 identical over 7 bases. The V segment lost 6 bases and the J segment 7 bases; nucleotides outside the gene matches: 15. The CDR3 covers 14 residues. The germline V gene has CDR1 DFQATT and CDR2 SNEGSKA (reference sequence). For the CDR3, the DNA is TGCAGTGCAACCAACGTTGGGGCAGGGGGTGAGCAGTACTTC. Protein: CSATNVGAGGEQYF.

The J gene is TRBJ2-2, the V gene TRBV24-1; TRBD1 matches 9 bases. The V and J ends lost 3 bases and 6 bases, in that order; junction bases with no gene match: 10. CDR3 size: 17 residues. From germline, CDR1 is KGHDR and CDR2 SFDVKD. Written as DNA, the CDR3 is TGTGCCACCAGTGATCTCCCGGGACAGGGTTTGCCCGGGGAGCTGTTTTTT. Translation gives CATSDLPGQGLPGELFF.

The chain joins TRBV15 to TRBJ1-2; D might be TRBD1 (5 bases). Germline V CDR1 and CDR2: LNHNV, YYDKDF (reference sequence). The CDR3 consists of 15 residues. V was trimmed by 0 bases and J by 2 bases, leaving 10 bases between them. The CDR3 DNA sequence: TGTGCCACCAGCAGAGATCACGGGGGGAACTATGGCTACACCTTC. This encodes CATSRDHGGNYGYTF.

This clonotype came up a few times. V and J are TRBV5-1 and TRBJ2-1, with 7 bases that match TRBD2. Germline values: CDR1 SGHRS, CDR2 YFSETQ. The CDR3 is made up of 16 amino acids. J lost 5 bases, V lost 4 bases, and 12 bases had no gene match. DNA of the CDR3: TGCGCCAGCAGCCCGGGGGTCCAGCGGGGAAACAATGAGCAGTTCTTC. It codes for CASSPGVQRGNNEQFF.